This T cell receptor (beta chain) was captured in a study of Ad26.COV2.S vaccination and SARS-CoV-2 variants. General study results and limits: People who got the vaccine had more spike-specific TCR breadth than people who got placebo.

Profiled with immunoSEQ multiplex PCR; TCRdb holds only in-frame clones, not every one. The repertoire has about 680,000 clones, 80% to 90% of them found once; the top ten carry about 1.5%. CDR3 size: 19 residues. The treatment is: around 19 received Ad26.COV2.S at low or high dose, single or two shots; roughly five received placebo; per-sample allocation not given. Samples came from day 63 after the first vaccine or placebo injection. Notes on this clone: Its antigen is still unknown.

Sequenced material: peripheral blood, taken in a trial of Ad26.COV2.S vaccine versus placebo. The chain has TRBV1 and TRBJ2-7; TRBD2, the D gene given by the table, was not confirmed from the DNA. TRBV1 is a known pseudogene. The TCR sequence derives from a person between 18 and 60 years old who received the Ad26.COV2.S COVID-19 vaccine or a placebo. The CDR3 is CTSSQESGGLAGSSYEQYF. The CDR3 nucleotides are TGCACCAGCAGCCAAGAAAGCGGTGGACTAGCGGGTTCCTCCTACGAGCAGTACTTC.